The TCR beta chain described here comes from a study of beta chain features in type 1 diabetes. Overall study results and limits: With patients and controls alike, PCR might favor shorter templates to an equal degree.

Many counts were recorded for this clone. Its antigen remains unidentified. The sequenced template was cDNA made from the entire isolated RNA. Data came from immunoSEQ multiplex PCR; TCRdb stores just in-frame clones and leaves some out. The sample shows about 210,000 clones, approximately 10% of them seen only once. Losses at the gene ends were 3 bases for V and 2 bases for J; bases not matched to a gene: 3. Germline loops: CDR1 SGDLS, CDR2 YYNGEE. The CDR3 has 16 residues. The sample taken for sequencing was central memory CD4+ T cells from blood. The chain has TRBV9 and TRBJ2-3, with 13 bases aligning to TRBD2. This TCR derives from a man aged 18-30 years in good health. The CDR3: CASSGGTSGITDTQYF. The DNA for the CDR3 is TGTGCCAGCAGCGGCGGGACTAGCGGGATCACAGATACGCAGTATTTT.